This T cell receptor beta chain was retrieved from a study of blood T cell repertoires in COVID-19. Looking at the study overall: Researchers got acute and convalescent COVID-19 samples from the United States, Italy and Spain.

Libraries were prepared by immunoSEQ multiplex PCR; TCRdb keeps only in-frame clonotypes and omits some of them. The data contain 270,000 or so clones, 85% of them singletons. This clonotype originated in a human donor in a cohort sampled during active COVID-19. The sequenced sample consisted of peripheral blood.

In nucleotides, the CDR3 is TGTGCCAGCAGTCGAGCGGGGAGGAAAGGCAACGAGCAGTACTTC. Its translation is CASSRAGRKGNEQYF. The rearrangement uses TRBV28 and TRBJ2-7; TRBD2 matches at 7 bases. With 5 bases clipped from V and 5 bases from J, the junction kept 12 bases outside the gene matches. The CDR3 has 15 amino acids. Germline-derived CDR1 and CDR2 are MDHEN and SYDVKM.